The 2 T cell receptor beta chains given below trace back to one sample, sequenced in a study of blood T cells in healthy people across ages. PCR was performed a second time for about 7 to 11 cycles using a sample-barcoded 5' primer and a J-beta primer mix. Each CDR3 protein gets one entry after TCRdb re-called the 5' RACE reads with MiXCR. The table records 700,000 to 950,000 distinct CDR3 sequences, roughly two fifths of them present only once. Sequenced: blood. The source of these receptors is a woman aged 55 to 70 in good health.

This clonotype has a single count. One end of the junction varies from germline; a read error may be responsible. The chain has TRBV7-7 and TRBJ1-4; TRBD1 aligns across 9 bases. This CDR3 has 15 residues. Germline V gives CDR1 SSHAT, CDR2 FNYEAQ (reference sequence). The DNA for the CDR3 is TGTCCCAGCAGCCCATCCGGGACAGGGAATGAAAAACTGTTTTTT. It codes for CPSSPSGTGNEKLFF. Variable domain in full (rest from reference TRBV7-7 and TRBJ1-4): GAGVSQSPRYKVTKRGQDVTLRCDPISSHATLYWYQQALGQGPEFLTYFNYEAQPDKSGLPSDRFSAERPEGSISTLTIQRTEQRDSAMYRCPSSPSGTGNEKLFFGSGTQLSVL.

V and J are TRBV6-2 or TRBV6-3 and TRBJ2-1, with a possible D match to TRBD1 (5 bases). Germline loops: CDR1 MNHEY, CDR2 SVGEGT. The CDR3 has 14 residues. Trimming left V 5 bases short and J 9 bases short, with 17 bases between. CDR3 bases: TGTGCCAGCAGTGCATCACTTAGGGGCTTTGAGCAGTTCTTC. Protein product: CASSASLRGFEQFF.